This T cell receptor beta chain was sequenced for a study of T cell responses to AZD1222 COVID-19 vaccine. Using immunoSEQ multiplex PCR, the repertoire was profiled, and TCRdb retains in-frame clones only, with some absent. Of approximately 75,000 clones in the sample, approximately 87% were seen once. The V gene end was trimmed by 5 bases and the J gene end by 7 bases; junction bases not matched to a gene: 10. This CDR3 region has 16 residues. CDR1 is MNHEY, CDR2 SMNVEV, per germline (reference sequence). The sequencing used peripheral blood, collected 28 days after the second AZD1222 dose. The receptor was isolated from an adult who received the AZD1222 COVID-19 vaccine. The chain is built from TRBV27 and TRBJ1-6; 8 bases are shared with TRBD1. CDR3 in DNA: TGTGCCAGCAGTCCTCACTTGAGGGACAGGAATTCACCCCTCCACTTT. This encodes CASSPHLRDRNSPLHF.